The 2 T cell receptor beta chains in this list originate from one sample, sequenced in a study of blood T cell repertoires in COVID-19. Assay: immunoSEQ multiplex PCR; the TCRdb copy retains only in-frame clones and omits some. The data show roughly 180,000 clones, 80% to 90% seen once. The sequenced sample was peripheral blood. The receptors were gathered from a man aged 55 to 70 with acute or convalescent COVID-19.

The chain combines TRBV2 with TRBJ1-1, with D maybe TRBD1 (6 bases). This CDR3 is built from 13 residues. V lost 7 bases and J lost 0, with 9 bases in between. The germline gives CDR1 SNHLY, CDR2 FYNNEI. CDR3 DNA sequence: TGTGCCAGCAACAGGGTCATGAACACTGAAGCTTTCTTT. Translation: CASNRVMNTEAFF.

The V gene is TRBV2, the J gene TRBJ2-1; D is perhaps TRBD2 (5 bases). Trimming left V 5 bases short and J 8 bases short, with 13 bases between. Germline loops: CDR1 SNHLY, CDR2 FYNNEI. The CDR3 sequence is 13 residues long. The CDR3 sequence: CASSLPGSDEQFF. CDR3 DNA sequence: TGTGCCAGCAGTTTGCCGGGATCGGATGAGCAGTTCTTC. The full variable domain, in which reference TRBV2 and TRBJ2-1 provide the parts outside the CDR3, is EPEVTQTPSHQVTQMGQEVILRCVPISNHLYFYWYRQILGQKVEFLVSFYNNEISEKSEIFDDQFSVERPDGSNFTLKIRSTKLEDSAMYFCASSLPGSDEQFFGPGTRLTVL.